This TCR beta chain appears in the sequencing data of a study of T-cell memory formation after mild COVID-19. Study as a whole: TCR clusters were mostly donor specific.

The V segment lost 4 bases and the J segment 5 bases; nucleotides outside the gene matches: 13. The germline gives CDR1 LGHNA, CDR2 YSLEER. This CDR3 has 16 residues. General observations from the study: Still unconfirmed is whether the second-wave clones peaking on day 37 recognized SARS-CoV-2.

Constant-segment primers were used for 5'RACE, and the resulting TCR alpha and TCR beta cDNA libraries carried sample barcodes and UMIs. TCRdb fed the 5' RACE reads into MiXCR, producing one record per CDR3 protein. This table has 280,000 or so distinct CDR3 sequences, 8.2% appearing once. The sample holds a few counts of this clonotype. Its antigen is unidentified. The chain links TRBV4-3 to TRBJ2-7, with 8 bases identical to TRBD1. Sample: PBMCs or a T cell subset sorted from them (not recorded which). The TCR comes from a man younger than 35 who had mild COVID-19 (a few samples of this study predate the infection). Cell type and time point are not known. Written as DNA, the CDR3 is TGCGCCAGCAGCCGTCTCCCGACAGGGGAAGATCACGAGCAGTACGTC. This translates into CASSRLPTGEDHEQYV.